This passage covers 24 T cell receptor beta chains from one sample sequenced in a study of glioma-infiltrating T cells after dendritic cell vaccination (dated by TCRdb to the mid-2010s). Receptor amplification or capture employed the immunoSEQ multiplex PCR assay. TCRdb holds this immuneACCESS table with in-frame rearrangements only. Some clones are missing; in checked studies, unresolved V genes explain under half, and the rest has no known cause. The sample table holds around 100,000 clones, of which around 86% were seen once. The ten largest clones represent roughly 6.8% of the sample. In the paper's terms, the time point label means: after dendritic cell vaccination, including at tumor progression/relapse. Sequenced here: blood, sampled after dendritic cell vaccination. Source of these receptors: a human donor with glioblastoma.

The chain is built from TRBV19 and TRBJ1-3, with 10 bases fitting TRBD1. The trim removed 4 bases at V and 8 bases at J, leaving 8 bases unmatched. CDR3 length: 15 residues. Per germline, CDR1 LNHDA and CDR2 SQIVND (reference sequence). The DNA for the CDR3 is TGTGCCAGTAGTACAACCGGGACAGGGGTGGACACCATATATTTT. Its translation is CASSTTGTGVDTIYF.

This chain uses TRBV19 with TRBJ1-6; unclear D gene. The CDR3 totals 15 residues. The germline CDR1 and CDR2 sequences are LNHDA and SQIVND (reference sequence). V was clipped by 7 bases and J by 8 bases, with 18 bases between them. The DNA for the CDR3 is TGTGCCAGTACCTTCACGCGTGCTCGGGATTCACCCCTCCACTTT. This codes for CASTFTRARDSPLHF.

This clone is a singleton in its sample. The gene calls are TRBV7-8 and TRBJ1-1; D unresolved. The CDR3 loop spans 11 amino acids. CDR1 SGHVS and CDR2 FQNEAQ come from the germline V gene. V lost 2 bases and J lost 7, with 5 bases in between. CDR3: CASSLNGEAFF. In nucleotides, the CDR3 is TGTGCCAGCAGCTTAAACGGTGAAGCTTTCTTT.

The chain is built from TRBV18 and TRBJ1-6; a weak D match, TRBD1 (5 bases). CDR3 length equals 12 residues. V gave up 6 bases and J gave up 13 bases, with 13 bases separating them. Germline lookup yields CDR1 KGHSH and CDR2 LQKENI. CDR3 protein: CASSGSGAPLHF. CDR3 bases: TGTGCCAGCTCTGGGAGCGGGGCCCCCCTCCACTTT.

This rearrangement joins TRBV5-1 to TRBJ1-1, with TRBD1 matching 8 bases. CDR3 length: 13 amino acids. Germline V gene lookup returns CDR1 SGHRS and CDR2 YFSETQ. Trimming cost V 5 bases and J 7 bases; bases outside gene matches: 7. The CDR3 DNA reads TGCGCCAGCAGTACCTCCGGACAGGGTGAAGCTTTCTTT. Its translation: CASSTSGQGEAFF.

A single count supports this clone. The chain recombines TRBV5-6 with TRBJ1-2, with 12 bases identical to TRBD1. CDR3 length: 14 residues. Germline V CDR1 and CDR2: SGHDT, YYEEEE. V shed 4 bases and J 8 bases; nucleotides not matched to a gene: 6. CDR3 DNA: TGTGCCAGCAGCGCGGGACAGGGGGCTATCGGCTACACCTTC. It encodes CASSAGQGAIGYTF. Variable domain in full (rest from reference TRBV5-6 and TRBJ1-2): DAGVTQSPTHLIKTRGQQVTLRCSPKSGHDTVSWYQQALGQGPQFIFQYYEEEERQRGNFPDRFSGHQFPNYSSELNVNALLLGDSALYLCASSAGQGAIGYTFGSGTRLTVV.

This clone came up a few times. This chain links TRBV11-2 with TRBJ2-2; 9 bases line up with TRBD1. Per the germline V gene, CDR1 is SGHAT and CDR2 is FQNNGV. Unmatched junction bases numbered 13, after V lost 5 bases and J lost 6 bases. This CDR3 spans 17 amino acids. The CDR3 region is CASSRIGTGKKAGELFF. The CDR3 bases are TGTGCCAGCAGCCGCATCGGGACAGGGAAGAAAGCCGGGGAGCTGTTTTTT.

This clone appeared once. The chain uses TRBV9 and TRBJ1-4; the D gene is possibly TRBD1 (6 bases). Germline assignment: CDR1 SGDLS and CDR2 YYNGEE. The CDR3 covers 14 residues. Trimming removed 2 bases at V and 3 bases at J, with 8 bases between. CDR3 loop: CASSVGTSNEKLFF. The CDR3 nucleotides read TGTGCCAGCAGCGTCGGGACATCTAATGAAAAACTGTTTTTT.

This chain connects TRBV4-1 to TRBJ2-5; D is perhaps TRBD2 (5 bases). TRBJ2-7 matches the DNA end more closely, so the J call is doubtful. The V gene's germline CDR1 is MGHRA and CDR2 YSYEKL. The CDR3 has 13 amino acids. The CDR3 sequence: CASSQDRRSEQYF. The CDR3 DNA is TGCGCCAGCAGCCAAGATAGGAGGTCCGAGCAGTACTTC.

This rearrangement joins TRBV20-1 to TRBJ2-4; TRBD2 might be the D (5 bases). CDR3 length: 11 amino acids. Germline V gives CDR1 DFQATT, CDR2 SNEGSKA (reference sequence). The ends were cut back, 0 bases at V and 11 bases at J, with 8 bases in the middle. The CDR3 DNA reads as TGCAGTGCTAGAGAATCGGGATTTCAGTACTTC. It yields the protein CSARESGFQYF.

The CDR3 is CASSSGTEYGYTF. Here the CDR3 DNA reads TGTGCCAGCAGTAGCGGGACGGAGTATGGCTACACCTTC. V and J are TRBV28 and TRBJ1-2, with a possible D match to TRBD1 (5 bases). The CDR3 runs 13 residues. Trimming pared 5 bases from V and 5 bases from J, leaving 12 bases between. Germline V gene sequence: CDR1 MDHEN, CDR2 SYDVKM.

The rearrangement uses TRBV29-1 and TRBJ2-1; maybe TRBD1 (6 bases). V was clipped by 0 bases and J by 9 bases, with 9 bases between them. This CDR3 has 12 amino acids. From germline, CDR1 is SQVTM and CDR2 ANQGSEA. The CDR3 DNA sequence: TGCAGCGTTGAAGACCAGGGGAGTGAGCAGTTCTTC. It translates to CSVEDQGSEQFF.

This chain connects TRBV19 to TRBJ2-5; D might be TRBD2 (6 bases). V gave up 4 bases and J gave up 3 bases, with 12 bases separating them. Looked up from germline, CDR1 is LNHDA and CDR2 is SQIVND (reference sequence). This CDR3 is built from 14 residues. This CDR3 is CASSNSRLEETQYF. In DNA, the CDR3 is TGTGCCAGTAGTAATAGTCGACTAGAAGAGACCCAGTACTTC.

The DNA of the CDR3 is TGTGCCAGCAGTTCGCAGGGGTATAATTCACCCCTCCACTTT. Translation: CASSSQGYNSPLHF. The chain links TRBV6-5 to TRBJ1-6, with D tentatively TRBD1 (6 bases). This CDR3 has 14 amino acids. V gave up 4 bases and J gave up 4 bases, with 8 bases separating them. CDR1 MNHEY and CDR2 SVGAGI come from the germline V gene.

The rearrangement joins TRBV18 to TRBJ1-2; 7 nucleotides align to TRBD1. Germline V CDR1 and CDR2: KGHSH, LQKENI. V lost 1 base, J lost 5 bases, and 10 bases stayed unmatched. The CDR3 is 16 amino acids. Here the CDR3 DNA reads TGTGCCAGCTCACCACTTCGAAGGGACAGACCTTATGGCTACACCTTC. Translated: CASSPLRRDRPYGYTF.

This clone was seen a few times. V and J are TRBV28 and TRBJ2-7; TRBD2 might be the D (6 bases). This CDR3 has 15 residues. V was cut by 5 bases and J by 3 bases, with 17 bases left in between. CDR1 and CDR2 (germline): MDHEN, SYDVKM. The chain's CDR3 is CASSIQTGVYYEQYF. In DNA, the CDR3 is TGTGCCAGCAGTATACAGACGGGGGTCTACTACGAGCAGTACTTC.

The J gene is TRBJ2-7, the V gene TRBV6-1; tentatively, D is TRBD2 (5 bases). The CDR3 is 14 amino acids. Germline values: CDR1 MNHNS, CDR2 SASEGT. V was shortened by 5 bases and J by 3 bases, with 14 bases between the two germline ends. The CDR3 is CASSRFRENYEQYF. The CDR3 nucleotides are TGTGCCAGCAGTCGCTTCCGGGAAAACTACGAGCAGTACTTC.

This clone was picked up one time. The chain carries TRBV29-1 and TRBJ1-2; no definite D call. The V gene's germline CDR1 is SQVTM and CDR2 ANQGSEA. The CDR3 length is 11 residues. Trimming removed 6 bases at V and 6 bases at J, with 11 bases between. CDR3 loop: CSVGDFDGYTF. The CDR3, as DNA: TGCAGCGTCGGTGACTTTGATGGCTACACCTTC. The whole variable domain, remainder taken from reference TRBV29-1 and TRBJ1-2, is SAVISQKPSRDICQRGTSLTIQCQVDSQVTMMFWYRQQPGQSLTLIATANQGSEATYESGFVIDKFPISRPNLTFSTLTVSNMSPEDSSIYLCSVGDFDGYTFGSGTRLTVV.

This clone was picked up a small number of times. The CDR3 reads CATSREVQGAGYTF. CDR3 coding DNA: TGTGCCACCAGCAGAGAGGTCCAGGGGGCTGGCTACACCTTC. The rearrangement joins TRBV15 to TRBJ1-2; 8 bases map to TRBD1. CDR1 is LNHNV, CDR2 YYDKDF, per germline (reference sequence). The CDR3 is 14 amino acids. Trimming cost V 0 bases and J 7 bases; bases outside gene matches: 4.

CDR3 coding DNA: TGTGCCAGCACCGGCGGGGAAGCTTTCTTT. Translating it yields CASTGGEAFF. The chain uses TRBV2 and TRBJ1-1; D uncertain. In germline, CDR1 is SNHLY, CDR2 FYNNEI. The germline V and J ends were trimmed by 7 bases and 8 bases, with 8 bases remaining between them. CDR3 length: 10 amino acids.

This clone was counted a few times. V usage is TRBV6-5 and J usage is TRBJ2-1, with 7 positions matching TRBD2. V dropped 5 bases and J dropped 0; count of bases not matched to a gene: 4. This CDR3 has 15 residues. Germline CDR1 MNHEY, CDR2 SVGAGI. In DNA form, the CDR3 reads TGTGCCAGCAGTATACTAGCGAGCTCCTACAATGAGCAGTTCTTC. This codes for CASSILASSYNEQFF.

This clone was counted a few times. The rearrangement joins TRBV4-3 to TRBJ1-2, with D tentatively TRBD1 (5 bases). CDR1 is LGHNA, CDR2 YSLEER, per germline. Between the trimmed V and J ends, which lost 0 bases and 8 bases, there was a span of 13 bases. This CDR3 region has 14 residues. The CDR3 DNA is TGCGCCAGCAGCCAAGAACGGGACTTCGGGGGCTACACCTTC. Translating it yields CASSQERDFGGYTF.

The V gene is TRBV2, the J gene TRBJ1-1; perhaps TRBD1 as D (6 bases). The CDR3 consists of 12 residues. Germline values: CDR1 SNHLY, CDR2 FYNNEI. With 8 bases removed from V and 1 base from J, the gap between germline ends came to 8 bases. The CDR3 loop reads CASQGQNTEAFF. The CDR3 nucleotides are TGTGCCAGCCAGGGGCAGAACACTGAAGCTTTCTTT.

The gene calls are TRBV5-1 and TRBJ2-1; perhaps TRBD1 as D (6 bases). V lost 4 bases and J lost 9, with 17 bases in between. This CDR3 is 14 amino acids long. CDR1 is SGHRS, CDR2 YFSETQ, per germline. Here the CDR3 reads CASSPDSLTGEQFF. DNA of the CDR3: TGCGCCAGCAGCCCCGACTCCCTGACAGGTGAGCAGTTCTTC.